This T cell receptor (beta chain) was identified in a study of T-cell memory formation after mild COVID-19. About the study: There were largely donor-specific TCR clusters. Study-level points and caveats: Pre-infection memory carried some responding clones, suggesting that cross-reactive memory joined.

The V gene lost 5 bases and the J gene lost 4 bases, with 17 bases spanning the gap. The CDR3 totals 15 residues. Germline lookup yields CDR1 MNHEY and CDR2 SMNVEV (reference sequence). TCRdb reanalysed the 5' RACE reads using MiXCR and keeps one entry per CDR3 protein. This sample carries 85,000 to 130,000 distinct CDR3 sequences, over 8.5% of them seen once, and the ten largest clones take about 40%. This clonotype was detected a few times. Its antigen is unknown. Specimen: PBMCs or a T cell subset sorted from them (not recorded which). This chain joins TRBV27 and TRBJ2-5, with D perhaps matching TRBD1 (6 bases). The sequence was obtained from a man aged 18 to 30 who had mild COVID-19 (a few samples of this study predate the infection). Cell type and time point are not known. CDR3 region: CASSKWTAKGETQYF. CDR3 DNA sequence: TGTGCCAGCAGTAAATGGACAGCGAAGGGAGAGACCCAGTACTTC.